Here is one TCR beta chain with its context. Its specificity is not known. The germline V gene has CDR1 SGHRS and CDR2 YFSETQ. Trimming pared 4 bases from V and 5 bases from J, leaving 10 bases between. The CDR3 extends over 12 amino acids. The source of the sample is a study of T cell responses to AZD1222 COVID-19 vaccine. Study-wide findings and caveats: Mostly white British, mostly female donors; authors suggested clonal diversity may be underestimated. Seropositive at baseline were only a handful of AZD1222 recipients. Repertoires were obtained only post-peak T cell response. Spike-specific TCR breadth and depth went up after people got two AZD1222 doses.

TCRdb's copy holds only in-frame clones and misses some; the assay was immunoSEQ multiplex PCR. The data contain around 160,000 clones, approximately 94% of them seen just once; the ten biggest clones take up approximately 2%. This chain links TRBV5-1 with TRBJ2-7; possible D gene TRBD2, 7 bases. This clonotype was obtained from an adult in good health. Sequences were derived from peripheral blood, sampled on day 0 of AZD1222 vaccination. CDR3 sequence: CASSRGAHEQYF. CDR3 nucleotide sequence: TGCGCCAGCAGCCGGGGGGCCCACGAGCAGTACTTC.